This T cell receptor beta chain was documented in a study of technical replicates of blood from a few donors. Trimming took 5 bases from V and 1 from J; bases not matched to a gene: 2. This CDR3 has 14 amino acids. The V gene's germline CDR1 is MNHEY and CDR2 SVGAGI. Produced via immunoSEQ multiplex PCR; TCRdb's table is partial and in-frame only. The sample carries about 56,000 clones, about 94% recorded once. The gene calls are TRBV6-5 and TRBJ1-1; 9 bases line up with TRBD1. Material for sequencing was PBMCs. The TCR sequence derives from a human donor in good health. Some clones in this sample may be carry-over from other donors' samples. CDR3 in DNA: TGTGCCAGCAGTCTGGGACAGGGGAACACTGAAGCTTTCTTT. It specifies CASSLGQGNTEAFF.